A selection of T cell receptor beta chains follows, all from one sample in a study of T cell repertoires in cytomegalovirus infection. Using its own MiXCR run on the reads, TCRdb lists one record per CDR3 protein. The sample carries around 570,000 distinct CDR3 sequences, approximately 40% recorded once. These receptors have no known antigen. The specimen comprised cultured PBMCs, sampled from culture after CMV antigen stimulation. These receptors all stem from a human donor in good health (CMV status not recorded). Some clones in this sample may be carry-over from other donors' samples. CDR3s include the opening cysteine and the closing phenylalanine or tryptophan. The D gene is left open where the match is weak. Where a row states a size, it is once, few, many or the class of an expanded clone; other rows omit it.

V gene	D gene	clone size	J gene	CDR3 protein	CDR3 DNA
TRBV3-1	-	once	TRBJ2-1	CASSQDYISYNEQFF	TGTGCCAGCAGCCAAGATTATATCTCGTACAATGAGCAGTTCTTC
TRBV4-1	-	-	TRBJ2-3	CASSQDLDTQYF	TGCGCCAGCAGCCAAGATTTAGATACGCAGTATTTT
TRBV6-6	-	few	TRBJ1-1	CASSGPGAGEAFF	TGTGCCAGCAGCGGTCCGGGGGCGGGTGAAGCTTTCTTT
TRBV7-2	-	-	TRBJ2-1	CASSRQGVSPYNEQFF	TGTGCCAGCAGCAGACAAGGGGTGAGTCCCTACAATGAGCAGTTCTTC
TRBV9	TRBD1	-	TRBJ1-6	CASSGGTGDSPLHF	TGTGCCAGCAGCGGGGGGACAGGGGATTCACCCCTCCACTTT
TRBV12-5	-	-	TRBJ2-3	CASGLVGTDTQYF	TGTGCTAGTGGTTTGGTAGGCACAGATACGCAGTATTTT
TRBV20-1	TRBD2	-	TRBJ2-3	CSAASGTITDTQYF	TGCAGTGCTGCCTCCGGGACTATCACAGATACGCAGTATTTT
TRBV29-1	TRBD2	-	TRBJ2-3	CSVAGSVAGGPDTQYF	TGCAGCGTTGCAGGGTCCGTAGCGGGAGGCCCAGATACGCAGTATTTT
TRBV4-1	-	many	TRBJ1-1	CASSQDLAARKEAFF	TGCGCCAGCAGCCAAGATCTTGCAGCGAGGAAGGAAGCTTTCTTT
TRBV7-6	-	-	TRBJ2-3	CASSLVWVDTQYF	TGTGCCAGCAGCTTAGTGTGGGTAGATACGCAGTATTTT